The source of this T cell receptor (beta chain) is a study of human T cells and chemical hapten exposure. TCRdb re-called the RACE reads with MiXCR, one entry per CDR3 protein. The table includes 150,000 or so distinct CDR3 sequences, approximately 15% detected once. Time point in this sample: patch test 1, 2 weeks after DPC sensitization. As to treatment: therapeutic diphenylcyclopropenone sensitization with weekly scalp DPC. The sample here was whole blood, taken in connection with sensitization to the hapten diphenylcyclopropenone (DPC). The sequence was obtained from a woman aged 30 to 39 with alopecia areata. Some clones in this sample may be carry-over from other donors' samples.

CDR3 nucleotide sequence: TGTGCCAGCAGGGGGATGGGGCCCAACACTGAAGCTTTCTTT. Translated: CASRGMGPNTEAFF. V and J are TRBV28 and TRBJ1-1, with D possibly TRBD1 on 5 matching bases. Per germline, CDR1 MDHEN and CDR2 SYDVKM. The V gene lost 6 bases and the J gene lost 2 bases, with 13 bases spanning the gap. CDR3 length equals 14 residues.